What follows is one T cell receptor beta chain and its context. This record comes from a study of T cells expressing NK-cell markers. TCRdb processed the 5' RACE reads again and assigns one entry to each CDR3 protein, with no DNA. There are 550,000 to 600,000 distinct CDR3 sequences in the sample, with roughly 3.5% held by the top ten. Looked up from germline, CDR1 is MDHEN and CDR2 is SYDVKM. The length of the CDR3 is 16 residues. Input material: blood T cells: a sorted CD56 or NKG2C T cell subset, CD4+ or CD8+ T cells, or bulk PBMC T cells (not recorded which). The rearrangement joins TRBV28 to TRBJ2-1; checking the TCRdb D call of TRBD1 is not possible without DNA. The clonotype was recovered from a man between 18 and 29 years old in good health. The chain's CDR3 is CASSLVGQRSYNEQFF.